The 23 T cell receptor beta chains below were found in one sample sequenced in a study of blood T cell repertoires in COVID-19. Sequencing used immunoSEQ multiplex PCR; TCRdb keeps in-frame clones, though not all of them. The table records roughly 230,000 clones, about 88% of them present only once. The sequencing sample was made of peripheral blood. Receptors originate from a middle-aged man with acute or convalescent COVID-19.

Here the CDR3 reads CASSLSTGGGLGNQPQHF. DNA of the CDR3: TGTGCCAGCAGCCTATCGACAGGGGGCGGTTTAGGCAATCAGCCCCAGCATTTT. This chain joins TRBV7-9 and TRBJ1-5; TRBD1 agrees at 10 bases. There are 18 residues in the CDR3. J was trimmed by 2 bases and V by 5 bases; bases with no gene match: 12. Germline loops: CDR1 SEHNR, CDR2 FQNEAQ (reference sequence).

The chain has TRBV6-6 and TRBJ1-1; D remains unclear. The CDR3 has 13 residues. Germline V CDR1 and CDR2: MNHNY, SVGAGI (reference sequence). The V end was cut by 6 bases, the J end by 3 bases, with 11 bases between. CDR3 sequence reads: CASSQNADTEAFF. CDR3 bases: TGTGCCAGCAGCCAAAACGCGGACACTGAAGCTTTCTTT.

The CDR3 here is CASQGNWMNTEAFF. The CDR3 DNA is TGTGCCAGCCAGGGGAATTGGATGAACACTGAAGCTTTCTTT. This rearrangement joins TRBV6-5 to TRBJ1-1; D perhaps matches TRBD1 (6 bases). Looked up from germline, CDR1 is MNHEY and CDR2 is SVGAGI. Trimming stripped 8 bases from V and 0 bases from J, with 13 bases between. The CDR3 is 14 residues long.

With regard to this clone: This same CDR3 is encoded by further DNA sequences in the sample. This chain links TRBV12-3 or TRBV12-4 with TRBJ1-2; D is unresolved. The ends were cut back, 6 bases at V and 4 bases at J, with 9 bases in the middle. This CDR3 comprises 12 residues. Here the CDR3 DNA reads TGTGCCAGCAGCTCCCTGAGCTATGGCTACACCTTC. Its translation is CASSSLSYGYTF.

A single count supports this clone. The gene calls are TRBV18 and TRBJ2-1, with TRBD2 matching 10 bases. In germline, CDR1 is KGHSH, CDR2 LQKENI. V lost 3 bases to trimming and J lost 1 base; unmatched junction nucleotides: 6. The CDR3 sequence is 17 residues long. In DNA form, the CDR3 reads TGTGCCAGCTCACCTGTTAGCGGGGGGCAGTCCTACAATGAGCAGTTCTTC. As protein: CASSPVSGGQSYNEQFF.

The gene calls are TRBV2 and TRBJ2-2, with D possibly matching TRBD1 (6 bases). The CDR3 length is 13 residues. Per germline, CDR1 SNHLY and CDR2 FYNNEI. The germline V and J ends were trimmed by 10 bases and 5 bases, with 14 bases remaining between them. CDR3 region: CATGQIVTGELFF. The DNA of the CDR3 is TGTGCCACCGGACAGATAGTAACCGGGGAGCTGTTTTTT.

The J gene is TRBJ1-2, the V gene TRBV6-5; 8 bases align to TRBD1. The trim removed 4 bases at V and 4 bases at J, leaving 5 bases unmatched. There are 14 residues in the CDR3. Germline CDR1 MNHEY, CDR2 SVGAGI. The CDR3 sequence: CASSLTGTGYGYTF. CDR3 sequence (DNA): TGTGCCAGCAGTTTAACCGGGACAGGCTATGGCTACACCTTC.

The chain combines TRBV25-1 with TRBJ1-1, with a weak D call TRBD1 (5 bases). The CDR3 runs 16 residues. V shed 1 base and J shed 2 bases, with 14 bases lying between them. CDR1 MGHDK and CDR2 SYGVNS come from the germline V gene. CDR3: CASSESGRAKNTEAFF. CDR3 nucleotide sequence: TGTGCCAGCAGTGAATCCGGCAGGGCTAAAAACACTGAAGCTTTCTTT.

The chain combines TRBV4-1 with TRBJ1-5, with D possibly matching TRBD1 (6 bases). V lost 0 bases to trimming and J lost 4 bases, with 13 bases between them. The CDR3 runs 16 residues. Germline-derived CDR1 and CDR2 are MGHRA and YSYEKL. This CDR3 reads CASSQDRGGPNQPQHF. The CDR3 region has the DNA TGCGCCAGCAGCCAAGATCGGGGGGGGCCGAATCAGCCCCAGCATTTT.

The J gene is TRBJ1-4, the V gene TRBV4-3, with TRBD1 as a possible D gene (5 bases). V was shortened by 1 base and J by 8 bases, with 20 bases between the two germline ends. The CDR3 extends over 17 amino acids. Germline CDR1 reads LGHNA; CDR2 reads YSLEER. The CDR3 coding sequence is TGCGCCAGCAGCCAAGGCGTAGGGGCCGGGTGGGGAGAAAAACTGTTTTTT. Its translation is CASSQGVGAGWGEKLFF.

The gene calls are TRBV30 and TRBJ1-2; D remains ambiguous. This CDR3 region has 16 residues. Looked up from germline, CDR1 is GTSNPN and CDR2 is SVGIG (reference sequence). The V and J ends lost 4 bases and 2 bases respectively, with 20 bases between them. The CDR3 sequence: CAWISHRSRQNYGYTF. DNA of the CDR3: TGTGCCTGGATATCACACCGTTCACGCCAGAACTATGGCTACACCTTC.

V is TRBV28 and J is TRBJ1-2; 9 bases line up with TRBD1. Trimming took 2 bases from V and 8 from J; bases not matched to a gene: 3. The CDR3 sequence is 13 residues long. The germline CDR1 and CDR2 sequences are MDHEN and SYDVKM. The CDR3 sequence is CASSLGTGGGYTF. In DNA, the CDR3 is TGTGCCAGCAGTTTAGGTACAGGGGGCGGCTACACCTTC.

The chain recombines TRBV3-1 (or the pseudogene TRBV3-2) with TRBJ2-5; TRBD1 agrees at 7 bases. With V trimmed by 4 bases and J by 2 bases, 7 bases remained unmatched. The CDR3 has 15 residues. Germline values: CDR1 LGHDT, CDR2 YNNKEL (reference sequence). The CDR3 protein is CASSREVTGQETQYF. Here the CDR3 DNA reads TGTGCCAGCAGCCGAGAAGTGACAGGGCAAGAGACCCAGTACTTC.

The chain joins TRBV4-1 to TRBJ1-1, with D tentatively TRBD1 (6 bases). The germline V gene has CDR1 MGHRA and CDR2 YSYEKL. Trimming removed 1 base from V and 3 bases from J, with 18 bases in between. The CDR3 is made up of 17 amino acids. Here the CDR3 DNA reads TGCGCCAGCAGCCAAGCGGCAGGCGGGGGCCATCACACTGAAGCTTTCTTT. It is translated as CASSQAAGGGHHTEAFF.

This chain uses TRBV5-4 with TRBJ2-1; the match to TRBD2 covers 8 bases. CDR3 length: 15 amino acids. CDR1 and CDR2 from the germline V gene are SGHNT and YYREEE (reference sequence). The V and J ends lost 2 bases and 0 bases, in that order; junction bases with no gene match: 1. The CDR3 reads CASSFSGASYNEQFF. CDR3 in DNA: TGTGCCAGCAGCTTTAGCGGGGCCTCCTACAATGAGCAGTTCTTC.

This rearrangement joins TRBV7-3 to TRBJ2-3; 12 bases line up with TRBD2. The junction had 9 bases not matched to a gene; V was cut back by 5 bases and J by 6 bases. In germline, CDR1 is SGHTA, CDR2 FQGTGA. The CDR3 has 16 residues. CDR3 DNA: TGTGCCAGCAGCCTACCTAGCGGGGGGGTTCAGGATACGCAGTATTTT. This translates into CASSLPSGGVQDTQYF. Full variable domain (rest looked up from reference TRBV7-3 and TRBJ2-3): GAGVSQTPSNKVTEKGKYVELRCDPISGHTALYWYRQSLGQGPEFLIYFQGTGAADDSGLPNDRFFAVRPEGSVSTLKIQRTERGDSAVYLCASSLPSGGVQDTQYFGPGTRLTVL.

The gene calls are TRBV4-1 and TRBJ2-5; 7 bases agree with TRBD1. CDR3 size: 16 residues. Germline lookup yields CDR1 MGHRA and CDR2 YSYEKL. The trim removed 1 base at V and 7 bases at J, leaving 12 bases unmatched. The CDR3 protein is CASSQVSAGGSGTQYF. Here the CDR3 DNA reads TGCGCCAGCAGCCAAGTATCGGCAGGGGGTTCGGGGACCCAGTACTTC.

This clone has a handful of counts. This chain connects TRBV29-1 to TRBJ1-2, with D unresolved. Germline V gene sequence: CDR1 SQVTM, CDR2 ANQGSEA. Trimming removed 2 bases at V and 0 bases at J, with 7 bases between. The CDR3 consists of 13 residues. The CDR3 DNA is TGCAGCGTTGAACAGGAAGCTAACTATGGCTACACCTTC. This codes for CSVEQEANYGYTF.

The chain employs TRBV7-2 and TRBJ1-6; 7 bases line up with TRBD1. CDR3 length equals 15 residues. Losses at the gene ends were 5 bases for V and 5 bases for J; bases not matched to a gene: 6. From germline, CDR1 is SGHTA and CDR2 FQGNSA. CDR3 sequence reads: CASSPTGQHNSPLHF. In DNA, the CDR3 is TGTGCCAGCAGCCCCACGGGACAGCATAATTCACCCCTCCACTTT.

DNA for the CDR3: TGCGCCAGCAGCCAAGACGGGGGAGTCACTGACACCATATATTTT. Amino acids: CASSQDGGVTDTIYF. The V call is TRBV4-1, the J call TRBJ1-3; possibly TRBD1 for D (5 bases). This CDR3 has 15 residues. CDR1 is MGHRA and CDR2 is YSYEKL in the germline V gene. The V end lost 0 bases, the J end lost 8 bases, and 14 bases lay between the germline ends.

The V gene is TRBV4-3, the J gene TRBJ2-1; the match to TRBD1 covers 7 bases. Losses at the gene ends were 0 bases for V and 8 bases for J; bases not matched to a gene: 7. The CDR3 runs to 15 residues. Germline V lookup: CDR1 LGHNA, CDR2 YSLEER. CDR3 loop: CASSQEDYRGDEQFF. The CDR3, as DNA: TGCGCCAGCAGCCAAGAGGATTACAGGGGCGATGAGCAGTTCTTC.

The DNA of the CDR3 is TGTGCCAGCAGGGGGGCGGGACAGGGCATCGTTTCTGGGCTAGATACGCAGTATTTT. This translates into CASRGAGQGIVSGLDTQYF. This chain connects TRBV2 to TRBJ2-3; 9 positions agree with TRBD1. The CDR3 extends over 19 amino acids. Germline CDR1 SNHLY, CDR2 FYNNEI. The J segment lost 5 bases and the V segment lost 6 bases, leaving 21 bases of the junction unmatched.

Here the CDR3 DNA reads TGCGCCAGCAGACCCGGGACAGGGAGGTGGGACTATGGCTACACCTTC. Translated: CASRPGTGRWDYGYTF. This chain joins TRBV5-1 and TRBJ1-2; 9 bases fit TRBD1. The CDR3 is 16 amino acids. V was pared by 5 bases and J by 3 bases, with 11 bases of the junction left unmatched. Germline assignment: CDR1 SGHRS and CDR2 YFSETQ. Combining the CDR3 with reference TRBV5-1 and TRBJ1-2 gives the whole variable domain KAGVTQTPRYLIKTRGQQVTLSCSPISGHRSVSWYQQTPGQGLQFLFEYFSETQRNKGNFPGRFSGRQFSNSRSEMNVSTLELGDSALYLCASRPGTGRWDYGYTFGSGTRLTVV.